Sequencing of this TCR beta chain was carried out in a study of T cells in Graves' hyperthyroidism and ophthalmopathy. Findings of the study overall: Within blood appeared most thyroid clonotypes that had expanded above 0.001.

It was RNA transcripts that yielded the amplified TCR beta CDR3 regions. First-round RT-PCR of the TCR CDR3 relied on the HTBI primer set. TCRdb reprocessed the multiplex PCR reads via MiXCR and lists one record per CDR3 protein. The table shows more than 150,000 distinct CDR3 sequences, with over 15% occurring only once. About this clonotype itself: The target antigen is unknown. A single base separates this from a much larger clone, so it may be a read error.

The CDR3 has 16 amino acids. V dropped 6 bases and J dropped 6; count of bases not matched to a gene: 8. The sequenced material came from blood. This sequence joins TRBV12-3 or TRBV12-4 and TRBJ2-1; 13 bases line up with TRBD2. This TCR came from a woman aged 45-65 years with Graves' hyperthyroidism. In nucleotides, the CDR3 is TGTGCCAGCAGCGACACTAGCGGGGGGGCTCGCAATGAGCAGTTCTTC. Protein product: CASSDTSGGARNEQFF.